Presented here are 31 T cell receptor beta chains from one specimen sequenced in a study of blood T cell repertoires in COVID-19. Profiled with immunoSEQ multiplex PCR; TCRdb holds only in-frame clones, not every one. This sample carries tens of thousands of clones, roughly 86% of them seen once, and the ten largest clones take about a fifth. The specimen sequenced was peripheral blood. The receptor source for this set is a woman older than 75 in a cohort sampled during active or convalescent COVID-19.

This chain links TRBV6-5 with TRBJ1-3, with D perhaps TRBD1 (5 bases). The V gene lost 6 bases and the J gene lost 0 bases, with 9 bases spanning the gap. CDR1 and CDR2 from the germline V gene are MNHEY and SVGAGI. The CDR3 consists of 14 residues. In nucleotides, the CDR3 is TGTGCCAGCAGCTCGACAGTCTCTGGAAACACCATATATTTT. Its protein is CASSSTVSGNTIYF.

The chain is built from TRBV10-3 and TRBJ1-1; weak D call: TRBD1 (5 bases). CDR1 is ENHRY, CDR2 SYGVKD, per germline. The CDR3 consists of 14 residues. V shed 7 bases and J shed 0 bases, with 12 bases lying between them. CDR3 sequence (DNA): TGTGCCATCACTCCCGGGGGGTTGAACACTGAAGCTTTCTTT. It encodes CAITPGGLNTEAFF.

This rearrangement joins TRBV5-1 to TRBJ2-5, with a possible D match to TRBD1 (6 bases). The CDR3 runs to 14 residues. Germline assignment: CDR1 SGHRS and CDR2 YFSETQ. The germline V and J ends were trimmed by 4 bases and 2 bases, with 12 bases remaining between them. The CDR3 reads CASSPLTGQETQYF. In nucleotides, the CDR3 is TGCGCCAGCAGCCCGTTGACAGGTCAAGAGACCCAGTACTTC.

The chain uses TRBV30 and TRBJ1-1, with D tentatively TRBD1 (6 bases). Trimming pared 3 bases from V and 0 bases from J, leaving 14 bases between. CDR1 GTSNPN and CDR2 SVGIG come from the germline V gene (reference sequence). This CDR3 is 15 amino acids long. The chain's CDR3 is CAWREDRLMNTEAFF. The DNA of the CDR3 is TGTGCCTGGAGGGAAGACAGGCTTATGAACACTGAAGCTTTCTTT.

The chain uses TRBV18 and TRBJ1-2, with D possibly TRBD1 on 5 matching bases. This CDR3 is 15 amino acids long. Germline V gives CDR1 KGHSH, CDR2 LQKENI. The V end was cut by 1 base, the J end by 2 bases, with 11 bases between. The CDR3, as DNA: TGTGCCAGCTCACCACGGGGAGGGGAGAACTATGGCTACACCTTC. Its translation: CASSPRGGENYGYTF.

The chain employs TRBV3-1 (or the pseudogene TRBV3-2) and TRBJ1-2, with D unclear. V gave up 1 base and J gave up 4 bases, with 10 bases separating them. This CDR3 comprises 14 residues. From germline, CDR1 is LGHDT and CDR2 YNNKEL (reference sequence). CDR3 nucleotide sequence: TGTGCCAGCAGCCAAGGTGAGGTTTTCTATGGCTACACCTTC. As protein: CASSQGEVFYGYTF.

This chain uses TRBV6-6 with TRBJ2-4, with D unresolved. V lost 2 bases to trimming and J lost 2 bases, with 13 bases between them. The CDR3 is 16 amino acids. CDR1 and CDR2 (germline): MNHNY, SVGAGI (reference sequence). The CDR3 loop reads CASSYPPGTTKNIQYF. The CDR3 DNA reads as TGTGCCAGCAGTTACCCCCCAGGCACGACCAAAAACATTCAGTACTTC.

The V gene is TRBV5-1, the J gene TRBJ1-2; unclear D gene. Germline V gene sequence: CDR1 SGHRS, CDR2 YFSETQ. The CDR3 is 13 amino acids. V shed 5 bases and J shed 0 bases, with 8 bases lying between them. The CDR3 DNA is TGCGCCAGCAGTTCCAATCCTAACTATGGCTACACCTTC. It is translated as CASSSNPNYGYTF.

The chain recombines TRBV6-5 with TRBJ1-2, with 10 bases lining up with TRBD1. CDR1 is MNHEY, CDR2 SVGAGI, per germline. J gave up 4 bases and V 3 bases, and 5 bases lay outside the gene matches. The CDR3 is 15 residues long. CDR3 loop: CASSYGTGESYGYTF. DNA of the CDR3: TGTGCCAGCAGTTATGGGACAGGGGAAAGCTATGGCTACACCTTC.

The V and J genes are TRBV5-1 and TRBJ2-3; tentatively, D is TRBD2 (5 bases). The V end was cut by 1 base, the J end by 0 bases, with 6 bases between. From germline, CDR1 is SGHRS and CDR2 YFSETQ. There are 14 residues in the CDR3. The DNA for the CDR3 is TGCGCCAGCAGCTTGACTAGGAGCACAGATACGCAGTATTTT. It translates to CASSLTRSTDTQYF.

The V call is TRBV2, the J call TRBJ1-4; 8 bases agree with TRBD1. From germline, CDR1 is SNHLY and CDR2 FYNNEI. V gave up 7 bases and J gave up 4 bases; unmatched junction bases: 11. The length of the CDR3 is 16 residues. This CDR3 is CASTLEQGGHNEKLFF. CDR3 DNA: TGTGCCAGCACCCTGGAACAGGGGGGGCATAATGAAAAACTGTTTTTT.

The chain employs TRBV2 and TRBJ2-4; 7 bases are a match to TRBD2. The CDR3 contains 15 residues. V gave up 5 bases and J gave up 1 base; unmatched junction bases: 5. CDR1 and CDR2 (germline): SNHLY, FYNNEI. The CDR3 spells CASSSGATAKNIQYF. CDR3 nucleotides: TGTGCCAGCAGTAGCGGGGCAACGGCCAAAAACATTCAGTACTTC.

The chain recombines TRBV7-7 with TRBJ2-1, with 15 nucleotides matching TRBD2. The germline V gene has CDR1 SSHAT and CDR2 FNYEAQ (reference sequence). This CDR3 region has 17 residues. The CDR3 loop is CASSRAMGLAGGIEQFF. The CDR3 nucleotides read TGTGCTAGCTCAAGAGCAATGGGACTAGCGGGAGGAATTGAGCAGTTCTTC.

J is TRBJ2-5 and V is TRBV18, with 14 bases that match TRBD2. The germline V gene has CDR1 KGHSH and CDR2 LQKENI. The J segment lost 3 bases and the V segment lost 4 bases, leaving 10 bases of the junction unmatched. The CDR3 sequence is 18 residues long. The CDR3, as DNA: TGTGCCAGCTCACTTTATACCTCGGGACTAGCGGGAGAAGAGACCCAGTACTTC. The encoded protein is CASSLYTSGLAGEETQYF.

CDR3 nucleotide sequence: TGCGCCAGCAGGCGGACTAGCGGGAGGTACCAAGAGACCCAGTACTTC. Its protein product is CASRRTSGRYQETQYF. V and J are TRBV4-1 and TRBJ2-5; 14 nucleotides match TRBD2. V shed 6 bases and J 0 bases; nucleotides not matched to a gene: 3. CDR3 length equals 16 residues. Germline loops: CDR1 MGHRA, CDR2 YSYEKL.

J is TRBJ2-7 and V is TRBV7-2; no reliable D call. V lost 0 bases to trimming and J lost 0 bases, with 9 bases between them. Germline CDR1 reads SGHTA; CDR2 reads FQGNSA. The CDR3 runs to 15 residues. The CDR3 DNA reads TGTGCCAGCAGCTTAGCGGTAGCCGCCTCCTACGAGCAGTACTTC. It yields the protein CASSLAVAASYEQYF.

The J gene is TRBJ2-5, the V gene TRBV29-1; TRBD1 matches at 7 bases. The CDR3 is made up of 14 amino acids. Germline trimming cut 7 bases from V and 5 bases from J; bases unmatched to any gene: 13. Germline values: CDR1 SQVTM, CDR2 ANQGSEA. As DNA, the CDR3 is TGCAGCGGTGGGGACAGACGACGCGGGGAGACCCAGTACTTC. Translating gives CSGGDRRRGETQYF.

The V call is TRBV19, the J call TRBJ2-2, with 8 positions matching TRBD2. V dropped 5 bases and J dropped 4; count of bases not matched to a gene: 6. Germline lookup yields CDR1 LNHDA and CDR2 SQIVND (reference sequence). This CDR3 has 15 residues. Here the CDR3 DNA reads TGTGCCAGTAGTCCGGGACTAGTGGGCACCGGGGAGCTGTTTTTT. It yields the protein CASSPGLVGTGELFF.

The rearrangement joins TRBV19 to TRBJ1-6, with D possibly TRBD1 on 5 matching bases. The germline V gene encodes CDR1 LNHDA and CDR2 SQIVND (reference sequence). This CDR3 has 15 amino acids. The V end was cut by 3 bases, the J end by 7 bases, with 13 bases between. CDR3 protein: CASSMAGTPNSPLHF. Here the CDR3 DNA reads TGTGCCAGTAGTATGGCGGGGACCCCCAATTCACCCCTCCACTTT.

The chain carries TRBV6-6 and TRBJ1-5; D not resolved. This CDR3 spans 15 amino acids. The ends were cut back, 0 bases at V and 3 bases at J, with 9 bases in the middle. Per germline, CDR1 MNHNY and CDR2 SVGAGI (reference sequence). The CDR3 DNA follows: TGTGCCAGCAGTTACTCGAGTGGTCCCAATCAGCCCCAGCATTTT. Encoded protein: CASSYSSGPNQPQHF.

The V gene is TRBV3-1 (or the pseudogene TRBV3-2), the J gene TRBJ2-7; D is possibly TRBD2 (6 bases). CDR1 is LGHDT, CDR2 YNNKEL, per germline (reference sequence). The length of the CDR3 is 14 residues. Trimming cost V 3 bases and J 3 bases, with 12 bases left between them. As DNA, the CDR3 is TGTGCCAGCAGCCAGGGGGGACCGCGCTACGAGCAGTACTTC. Amino acid sequence: CASSQGGPRYEQYF.

The chain carries TRBV9 and TRBJ1-6, with 8 bases lining up with TRBD1. Germline-derived CDR1 and CDR2 are SGDLS and YYNGEE. The CDR3 contains 15 residues. V was clipped by 0 bases and J by 9 bases; unmatched bases: 5. For the CDR3, the DNA is TGTGCCAGCAGCGTAGGAGACAGGGGACCTTCACCCCTCCACTTT. Translating it yields CASSVGDRGPSPLHF.

The gene calls are TRBV28 and TRBJ2-4, with 11 bases aligning to TRBD1. V trimming: 4 bases; J trimming: 8 bases; junction bases outside the gene matches: 10. The CDR3 spans 16 residues. Per the germline V gene, CDR1 is MDHEN and CDR2 is SYDVKM. The CDR3: CASSSPSGTGGDIQYF. CDR3 coding DNA: TGTGCCAGCAGTTCACCGTCCGGGACAGGGGGGGACATTCAGTACTTC. The full variable domain, its missing parts supplied by reference TRBV28 and TRBJ2-4, is DVKVTQSSRYLVKRTGEKVFLECVQDMDHENMFWYRQDPGLGLRLIYFSYDVKMKEKGDIPEGYSVSREKKERFSLILESASTNQTSMYLCASSSPSGTGGDIQYFGAGTRLSVL.

The genes are TRBV28 and TRBJ1-2; maybe TRBD1 (6 bases). Germline V gene data show CDR1 as MDHEN and CDR2 as SYDVKM. The length of the CDR3 is 12 residues. The ends were cut back, 3 bases at V and 8 bases at J, with 10 bases in the middle. The CDR3 is CASSLRGKGYTF. The DNA for the CDR3 is TGTGCCAGCAGTTTGAGGGGGAAAGGCTACACCTTC.

This chain joins TRBV5-1 and TRBJ1-1; 10 positions match TRBD1. The V segment lost 3 bases and the J segment 1 base; nucleotides outside the gene matches: 3. In germline, CDR1 is SGHRS, CDR2 YFSETQ. The CDR3 has 15 amino acids. The CDR3 nucleotides read TGCGCCAGCAGCTATCGGGACAGGGGGAACACTGAAGCTTTCTTT. It encodes CASSYRDRGNTEAFF.

The genes are TRBV28 and TRBJ2-5, with 7 bases matching TRBD2. V gave up 3 bases and J gave up 4 bases; unmatched junction bases: 5. This CDR3 region has 14 residues. Germline assignment: CDR1 MDHEN and CDR2 SYDVKM. CDR3 loop: CASSLRGLGETQYF. Written as DNA, the CDR3 is TGTGCCAGCAGTTTGAGAGGACTAGGAGAGACCCAGTACTTC.

J is TRBJ2-1 and V is TRBV7-3; 8 bases line up with TRBD2. The germline V gene has CDR1 SGHTA and CDR2 FQGTGA. The CDR3 has 15 amino acids. Trimming removed 4 bases from V and 6 bases from J; junction bases left unmatched: 8. The CDR3 reads CASSSSGRGRNEQFF. The CDR3 DNA reads as TGTGCCAGCAGCTCAAGCGGGAGAGGGCGCAATGAGCAGTTCTTC.

V and J are TRBV5-1 and TRBJ2-3; 16 nucleotides agree with TRBD2. This CDR3 spans 18 amino acids. After removal of 4 bases from V and 4 bases from J, the junction contained 9 bases not matched to a gene. CDR1 is SGHRS, CDR2 YFSETQ, per germline. The CDR3 DNA is TGCGCCAGCAGCCCTCCGGGACTAGCGGGAGGGCCAGCAGATACGCAGTATTTT. Translation: CASSPPGLAGGPADTQYF.

The CDR3 loop is CASSPPTGVGGYTF. Written as DNA, the CDR3 is TGTGCCAGCTCACCACCGACGGGTGTGGGTGGCTACACCTTC. The V gene is TRBV18, the J gene TRBJ1-2; D remains ambiguous. With 0 bases removed from V and 7 bases from J, the gap between germline ends came to 12 bases. CDR1 is KGHSH, CDR2 LQKENI, per germline. This CDR3 has 14 residues.

With regard to this clone: Other DNA sequences of this sample code for an identical CDR3. The rearrangement uses TRBV28 and TRBJ1-5; no definite D call. The V end was cut by 1 base, the J end by 5 bases, with 3 bases between. Germline CDR1 reads MDHEN; CDR2 reads SYDVKM. The CDR3 spans 12 residues. The CDR3: CASSLLYQPQHF. The DNA for the CDR3 is TGTGCCAGCAGTTTATTATATCAGCCCCAGCATTTT.

The V gene is TRBV28, the J gene TRBJ1-1, with D maybe TRBD1 (5 bases). This CDR3 has 15 amino acids. V was cut by 4 bases and J by 5 bases, with 17 bases left in between. Germline V gene sequence: CDR1 MDHEN, CDR2 SYDVKM. CDR3: CASSSRVWLRTEAFF. The CDR3 bases are TGTGCCAGCAGTTCCAGGGTGTGGTTGAGGACTGAAGCTTTCTTT.